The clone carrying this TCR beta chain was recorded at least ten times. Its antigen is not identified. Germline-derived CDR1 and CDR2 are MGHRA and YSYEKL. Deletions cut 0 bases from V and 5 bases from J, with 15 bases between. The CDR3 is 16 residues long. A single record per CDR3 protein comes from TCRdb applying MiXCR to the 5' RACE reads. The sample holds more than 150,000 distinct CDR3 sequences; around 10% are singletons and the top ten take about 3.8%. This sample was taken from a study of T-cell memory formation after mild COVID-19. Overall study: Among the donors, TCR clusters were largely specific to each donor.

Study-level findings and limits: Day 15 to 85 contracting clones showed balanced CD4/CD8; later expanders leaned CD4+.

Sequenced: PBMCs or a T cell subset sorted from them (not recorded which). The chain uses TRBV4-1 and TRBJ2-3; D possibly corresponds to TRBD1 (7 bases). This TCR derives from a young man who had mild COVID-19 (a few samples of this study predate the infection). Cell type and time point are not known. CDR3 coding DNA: TGCGCCAGCAGCCAAGAAGGGGGGACAGTAGGAGATACGCAGTATTTT. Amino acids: CASSQEGGTVGDTQYF.